The sample holds a few counts of the clone carrying this T cell receptor (beta chain). Its antigen is unknown. This specimen belongs to a study of beta chain features in type 1 diabetes. Overall study: No age, gender or cell yield differences were seen between patients and healthy donors.

Purity above 95% was achieved in all sorted populations. Study-level points and caveats: Among type 1 diabetes patients, VDJ junctions had fewer insertions and more deletions. The study found that naive, central memory and Treg TCRB repertoires appeared more similar in patients than in healthy donors.

Every bit of the isolated RNA underwent reverse transcription, so sequencing read expressed TCRB transcripts. Method: immunoSEQ multiplex PCR; TCRdb's copy keeps in-frame clones and lacks some. The repertoire holds around 240,000 clones, with around 10% as singletons. CDR1 SEHNR and CDR2 FQNEAQ come from the germline V gene (reference sequence). V lost 3 bases to trimming and J lost 1 base; unmatched junction nucleotides: 8. CDR3 length: 16 amino acids. Sample: naive CD4+ T cells from blood. V gene TRBV7-9 combines with J gene TRBJ1-2; 7 bases are shared with TRBD1. This TCR was recovered from a woman aged 18-35 years in good health. The CDR3 here is CASSFETGYRNYGYTF. The CDR3 nucleotides are TGTGCCAGCAGCTTCGAGACAGGGTATCGTAACTATGGCTACACCTTC.